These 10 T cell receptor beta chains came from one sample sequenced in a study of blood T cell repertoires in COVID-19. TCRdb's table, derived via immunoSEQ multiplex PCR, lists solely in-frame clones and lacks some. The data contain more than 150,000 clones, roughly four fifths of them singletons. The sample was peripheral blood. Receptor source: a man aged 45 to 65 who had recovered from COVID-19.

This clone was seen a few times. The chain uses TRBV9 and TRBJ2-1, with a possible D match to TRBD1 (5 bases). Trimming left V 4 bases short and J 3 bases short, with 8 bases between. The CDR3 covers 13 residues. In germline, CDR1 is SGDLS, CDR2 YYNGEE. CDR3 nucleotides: TGTGCCAGCAGCAGGGGTGACTACAATGAGCAGTTCTTC. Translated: CASSRGDYNEQFF.

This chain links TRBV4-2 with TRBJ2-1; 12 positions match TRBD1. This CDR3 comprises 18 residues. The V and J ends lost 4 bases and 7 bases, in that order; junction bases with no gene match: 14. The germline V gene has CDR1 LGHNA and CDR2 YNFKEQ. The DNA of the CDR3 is TGTGCCAGCAGCCGATTAGGGACAGGGGGCGTTTCGTTTAATGAGCAGTTCTTC. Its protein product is CASSRLGTGGVSFNEQFF.

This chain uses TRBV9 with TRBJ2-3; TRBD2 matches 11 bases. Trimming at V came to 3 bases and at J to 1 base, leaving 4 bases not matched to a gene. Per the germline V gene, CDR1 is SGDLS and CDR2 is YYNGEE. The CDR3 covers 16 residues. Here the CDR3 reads CASSAMGLAGTDTQYF. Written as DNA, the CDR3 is TGTGCCAGCAGCGCCATGGGACTAGCGGGCACAGATACGCAGTATTTT.

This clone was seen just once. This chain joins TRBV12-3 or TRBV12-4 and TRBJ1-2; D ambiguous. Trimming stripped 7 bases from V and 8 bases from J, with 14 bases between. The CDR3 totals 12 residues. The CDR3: CASTLGSKGYTF. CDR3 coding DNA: TGTGCCAGCACCTTGGGGAGTAAGGGCTACACCTTC.

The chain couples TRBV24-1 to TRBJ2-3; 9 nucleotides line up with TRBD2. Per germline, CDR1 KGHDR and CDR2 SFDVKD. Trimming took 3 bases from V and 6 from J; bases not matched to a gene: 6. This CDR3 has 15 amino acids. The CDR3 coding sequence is TGTGCCACCAGTGATACGTTAGCGGGAGAGGATACGCAGTATTTT. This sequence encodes CATSDTLAGEDTQYF.

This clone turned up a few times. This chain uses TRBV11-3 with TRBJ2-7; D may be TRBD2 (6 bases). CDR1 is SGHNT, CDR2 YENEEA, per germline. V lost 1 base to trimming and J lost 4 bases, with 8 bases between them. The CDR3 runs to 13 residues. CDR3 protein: CASSLGLGYEQYF. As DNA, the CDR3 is TGTGCCAGCAGCTTAGGACTAGGATACGAGCAGTACTTC.

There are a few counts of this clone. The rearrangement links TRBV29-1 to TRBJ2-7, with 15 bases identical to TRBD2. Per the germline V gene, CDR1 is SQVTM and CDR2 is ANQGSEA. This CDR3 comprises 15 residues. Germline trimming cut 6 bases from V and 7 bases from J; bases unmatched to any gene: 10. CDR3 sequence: CSVNQGLAGGLEQYF. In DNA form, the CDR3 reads TGCAGCGTGAACCAGGGACTAGCGGGAGGTTTGGAGCAGTACTTC.

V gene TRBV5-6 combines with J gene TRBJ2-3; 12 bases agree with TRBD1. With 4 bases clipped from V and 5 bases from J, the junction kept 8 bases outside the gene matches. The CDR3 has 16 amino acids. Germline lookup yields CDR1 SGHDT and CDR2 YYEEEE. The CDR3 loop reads CASSARGTGGIDTQYF. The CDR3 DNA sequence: TGTGCCAGCAGCGCGCGAGGGACAGGGGGCATAGATACGCAGTATTTT.

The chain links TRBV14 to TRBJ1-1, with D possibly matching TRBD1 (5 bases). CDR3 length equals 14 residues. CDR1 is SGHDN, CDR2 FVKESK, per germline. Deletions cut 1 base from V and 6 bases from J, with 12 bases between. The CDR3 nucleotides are TGTGCCAGCAGCCAAGTCCGGGGGACCTCTGAAGCTTTCTTT. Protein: CASSQVRGTSEAFF.

CDR3: CASSFPSGRGTDTQYF. The CDR3, as DNA: TGTGCCAGCAGCTTCCCTAGCGGGAGGGGGACAGATACGCAGTATTTT. The gene calls are TRBV3-1 (or the pseudogene TRBV3-2) and TRBJ2-3; TRBD2 aligns across 12 bases. The CDR3 has 16 residues. Germline V gives CDR1 LGHDT, CDR2 YNNKEL (reference sequence). V trimming: 5 bases; J trimming: 3 bases; junction bases outside the gene matches: 6.